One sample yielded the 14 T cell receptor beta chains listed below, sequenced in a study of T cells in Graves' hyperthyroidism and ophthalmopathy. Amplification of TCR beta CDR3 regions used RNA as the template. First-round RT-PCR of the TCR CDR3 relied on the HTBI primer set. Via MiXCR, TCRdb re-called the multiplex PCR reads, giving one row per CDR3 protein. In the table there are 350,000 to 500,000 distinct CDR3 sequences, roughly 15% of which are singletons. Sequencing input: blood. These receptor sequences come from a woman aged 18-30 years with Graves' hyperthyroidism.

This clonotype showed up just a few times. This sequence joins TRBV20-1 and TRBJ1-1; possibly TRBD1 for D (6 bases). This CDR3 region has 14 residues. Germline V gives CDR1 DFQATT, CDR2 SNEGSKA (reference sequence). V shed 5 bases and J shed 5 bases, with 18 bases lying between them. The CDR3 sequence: CSALGGAQGTEAFF. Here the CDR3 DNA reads TGCAGTGCTCTGGGGGGGGCCCAGGGGACTGAAGCTTTCTTT.

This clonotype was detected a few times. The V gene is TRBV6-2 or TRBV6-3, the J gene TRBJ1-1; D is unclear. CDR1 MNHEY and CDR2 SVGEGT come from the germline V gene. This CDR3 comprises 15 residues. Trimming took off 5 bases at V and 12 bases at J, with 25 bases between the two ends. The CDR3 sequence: CASSHPPVGKRIPFF. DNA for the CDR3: TGTGCCAGCAGTCACCCTCCCGTCGGAAAGAGGATTCCTTTCTTT.

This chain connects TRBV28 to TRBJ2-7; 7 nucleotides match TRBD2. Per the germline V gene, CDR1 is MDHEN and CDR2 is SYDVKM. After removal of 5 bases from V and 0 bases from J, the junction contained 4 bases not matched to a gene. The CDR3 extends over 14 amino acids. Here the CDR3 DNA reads TGTGCCAGCAGTGGGGGGGTGAGCTCCTACGAGCAGTACTTC. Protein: CASSGGVSSYEQYF. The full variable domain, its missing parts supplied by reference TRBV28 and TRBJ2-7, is DVKVTQSSRYLVKRTGEKVFLECVQDMDHENMFWYRQDPGLGLRLIYFSYDVKMKEKGDIPEGYSVSREKKERFSLILESASTNQTSMYLCASSGGVSSYEQYFGPGTRLTVT.

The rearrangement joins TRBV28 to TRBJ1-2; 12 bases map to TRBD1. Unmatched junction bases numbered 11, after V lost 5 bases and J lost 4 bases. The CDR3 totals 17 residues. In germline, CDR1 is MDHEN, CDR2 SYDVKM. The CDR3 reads CASSVGGQGAVGYGYTF. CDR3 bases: TGTGCCAGCAGTGTGGGGGGACAGGGGGCGGTTGGCTATGGCTACACCTTC.

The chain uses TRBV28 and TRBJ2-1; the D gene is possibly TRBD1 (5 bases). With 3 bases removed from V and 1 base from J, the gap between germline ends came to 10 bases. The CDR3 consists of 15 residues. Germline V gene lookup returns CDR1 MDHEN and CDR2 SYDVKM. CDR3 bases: TGTGCCAGCAGTTTGACAGTGGATTCCTACAATGAGCAGTTCTTC. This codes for CASSLTVDSYNEQFF.

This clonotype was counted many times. Here the CDR3 DNA reads TGTGCCAGCAGAGCCGGGACAGGGCTAGTGGATACGCAGTATTTT. Amino acid sequence: CASRAGTGLVDTQYF. The V and J genes are TRBV28 and TRBJ2-3; 9 nucleotides line up with TRBD1. The CDR3 is made up of 15 amino acids. Per germline, CDR1 MDHEN and CDR2 SYDVKM. With 6 bases clipped from V and 6 bases from J, the junction kept 10 bases outside the gene matches.

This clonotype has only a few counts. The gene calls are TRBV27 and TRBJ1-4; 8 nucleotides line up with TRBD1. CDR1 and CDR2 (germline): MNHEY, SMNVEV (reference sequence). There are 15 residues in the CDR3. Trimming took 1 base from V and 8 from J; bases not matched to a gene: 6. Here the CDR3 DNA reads TGTGCCAGCAGTTTATACGACAGGGGAGGGGAAAAACTGTTTTTT. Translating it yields CASSLYDRGGEKLFF.

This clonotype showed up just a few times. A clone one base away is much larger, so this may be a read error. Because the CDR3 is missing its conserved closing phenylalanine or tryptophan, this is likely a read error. This chain's CDR3 is CASSYIGNEQYL. The CDR3 coding sequence is TGTGCCAGCAGTTATATAGGGAATGAGCAGTACCTC. The gene calls are TRBV27 and TRBJ2-1; no firm D call. With the DNA end fitting TRBJ2-7 better, the J assignment may be wrong. Germline CDR1 reads MNHEY; CDR2 reads SMNVEV (reference sequence). This CDR3 comprises 12 residues.

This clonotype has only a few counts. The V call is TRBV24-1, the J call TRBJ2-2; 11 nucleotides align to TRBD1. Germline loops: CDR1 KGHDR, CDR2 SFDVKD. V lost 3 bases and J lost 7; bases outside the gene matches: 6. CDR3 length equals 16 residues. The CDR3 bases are TGTGCCACCAGTGATCCAGGACAGGGGGCAGTCGGGGAGCTGTTTTTT. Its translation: CATSDPGQGAVGELFF.

DNA of the CDR3: TGTGCCAGCAGTTCTCAAGCGACAGGCCGGGCCGGGGAGCTGTTTTTT. Translating it yields CASSSQATGRAGELFF. V is TRBV27 and J is TRBJ2-2, with TRBD1 as a possible D gene (6 bases). The CDR3 is 16 amino acids. Germline CDR1 reads MNHEY; CDR2 reads SMNVEV (reference sequence). The V end lost 4 bases, the J end lost 6 bases, and 18 bases lay between the germline ends.

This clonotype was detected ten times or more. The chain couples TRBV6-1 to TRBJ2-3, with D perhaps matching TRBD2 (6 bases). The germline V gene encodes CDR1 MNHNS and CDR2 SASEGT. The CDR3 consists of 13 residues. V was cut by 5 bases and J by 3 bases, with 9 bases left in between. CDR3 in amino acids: CASSSGETDTQYF. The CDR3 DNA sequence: TGTGCCAGCAGTTCGGGAGAGACAGATACGCAGTATTTT.

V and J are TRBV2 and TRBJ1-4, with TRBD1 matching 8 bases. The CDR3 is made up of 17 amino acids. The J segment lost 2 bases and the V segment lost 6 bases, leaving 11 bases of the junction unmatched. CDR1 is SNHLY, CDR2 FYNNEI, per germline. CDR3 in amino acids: CASSQRQGLGTNEKLFF. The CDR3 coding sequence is TGTGCCAGCAGCCAAAGACAGGGGCTTGGGACTAATGAAAAACTGTTTTTT. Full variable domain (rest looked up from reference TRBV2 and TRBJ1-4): EPEVTQTPSHQVTQMGQEVILRCVPISNHLYFYWYRQILGQKVEFLVSFYNNEISEKSEIFDDQFSVERPDGSNFTLKIRSTKLEDSAMYFCASSQRQGLGTNEKLFFGSGTQLSVL.

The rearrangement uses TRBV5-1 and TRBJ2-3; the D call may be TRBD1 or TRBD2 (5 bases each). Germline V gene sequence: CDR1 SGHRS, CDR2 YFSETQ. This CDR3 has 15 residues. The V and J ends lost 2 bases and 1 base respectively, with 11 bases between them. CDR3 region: CASSFRQRGTDTQYF. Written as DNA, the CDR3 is TGCGCCAGCAGCTTCCGACAGAGGGGCACAGATACGCAGTATTTT.

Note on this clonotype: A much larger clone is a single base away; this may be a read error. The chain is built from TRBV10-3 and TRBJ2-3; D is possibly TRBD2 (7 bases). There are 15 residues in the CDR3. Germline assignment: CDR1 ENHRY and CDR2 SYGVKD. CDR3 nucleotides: TGTGCCATCAGTGGCTCGGGGGGCAGTGCAGATACGCGGTATTTT. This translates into CAISGSGGSADTRYF.